This T cell receptor (beta chain) was sequenced during a study of blood T cell repertoires in COVID-19. Study details: Acute and convalescent COVID-19 specimens originated in the United States, Italy and Spain.

Before they entered the study, exposed participants had met a COVID-19 case within 2 weeks. Assay: immunoSEQ multiplex PCR; the TCRdb copy retains only in-frame clones and omits some. The table records around 250,000 clones, roughly 80% of them present only once. The CDR3 runs to 12 residues. Trimming pared 2 bases from V and 0 bases from J, leaving 2 bases between. CDR1 and CDR2 (germline): LGHDT, YNNKEL (reference sequence). The sample was PBMCs or T cells enriched from blood (not recorded which). The sequence was obtained from a middle-aged man who had been exposed to COVID-19. The rearrangement uses TRBV3-1 (or the pseudogene TRBV3-2) and TRBJ2-7; no clear D gene. The CDR3 loop is CASSQLSYEQYF. Written as DNA, the CDR3 is TGTGCCAGCAGCCAACTCTCCTACGAGCAGTACTTC.